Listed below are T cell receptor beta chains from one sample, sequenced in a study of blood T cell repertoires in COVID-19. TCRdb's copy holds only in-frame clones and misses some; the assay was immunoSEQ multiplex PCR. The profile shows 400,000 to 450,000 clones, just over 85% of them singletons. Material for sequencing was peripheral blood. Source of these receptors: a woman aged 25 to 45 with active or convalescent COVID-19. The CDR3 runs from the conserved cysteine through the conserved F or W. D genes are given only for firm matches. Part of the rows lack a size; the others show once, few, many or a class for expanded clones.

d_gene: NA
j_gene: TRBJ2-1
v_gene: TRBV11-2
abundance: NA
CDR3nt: TGTGCCAGCAGCTTAGAGGGGCTAACCTACAATGAGCAGTTCTTC
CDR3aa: CASSLEGLTYNEQFF

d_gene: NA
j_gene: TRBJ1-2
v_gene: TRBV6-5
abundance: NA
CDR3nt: TGTGCCAGCAGGTTCGCAGGGAACTATGGCTACACCTTC
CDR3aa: CASRFAGNYGYTF

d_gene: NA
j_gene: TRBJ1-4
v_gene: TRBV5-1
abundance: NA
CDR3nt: TGCGCCAGCAGCTCAGCCGGGGGTCATAATGAAAAACTGTTTTTT
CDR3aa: CASSSAGGHNEKLFF

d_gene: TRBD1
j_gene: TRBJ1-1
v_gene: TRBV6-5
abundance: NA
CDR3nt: TGTGCCAGCGGCGAACCGGGACAGGAAAGCACTGAAGCTTTCTTT
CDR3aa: CASGEPGQESTEAFF

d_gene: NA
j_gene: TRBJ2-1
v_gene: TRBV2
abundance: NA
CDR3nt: TGTGCCAGCATGCTCGGCAATGAGCAGTTCTTC
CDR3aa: CASMLGNEQFF

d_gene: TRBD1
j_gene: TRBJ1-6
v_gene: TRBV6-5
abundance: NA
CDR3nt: TGTGCCAGCAGCCCAATGACAGGGGAAGATTCACCCCTCCACTTT
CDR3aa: CASSPMTGEDSPLHF

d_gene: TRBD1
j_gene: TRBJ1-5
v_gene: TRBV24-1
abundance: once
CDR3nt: TGTGCCACCAGTGACCAACAGGGGGCAGGCAATCAGCCCCAGCATTTT
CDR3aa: CATSDQQGAGNQPQHF

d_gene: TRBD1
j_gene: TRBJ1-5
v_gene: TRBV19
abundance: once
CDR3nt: TGTGCCAGTAGTATTGTTACAGGGGGCATTATCAATCAGCCCCAGCATTTT
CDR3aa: CASSIVTGGIINQPQHF

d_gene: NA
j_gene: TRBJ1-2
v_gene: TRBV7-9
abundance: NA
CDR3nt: TGTGCCAGCAGCTCCACGGACGGCGGGATCTATGGCTACACCTTC
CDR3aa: CASSSTDGGIYGYTF

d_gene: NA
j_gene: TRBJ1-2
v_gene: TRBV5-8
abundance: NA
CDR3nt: TGTGCCAGCAGCTTGGTGTCAGGGTATGGCTACACCTTC
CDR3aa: CASSLVSGYGYTF

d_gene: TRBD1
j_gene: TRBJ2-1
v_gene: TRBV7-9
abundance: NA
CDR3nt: TGTGCCAGCAGCCAGGGACAGTACAATGAGCAGTTCTTC
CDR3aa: CASSQGQYNEQFF

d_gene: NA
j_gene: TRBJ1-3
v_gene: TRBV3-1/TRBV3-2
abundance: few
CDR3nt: TGTGCCAGCAGCCCCAGGGGTTACTCTGGAAACACCATATATTTT
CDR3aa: CASSPRGYSGNTIYF

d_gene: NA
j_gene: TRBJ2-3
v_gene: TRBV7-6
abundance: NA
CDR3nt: TGTGCCAGCAGCCCAGGTCCGGGGATAGGCACAGATACGCAGTATTTT
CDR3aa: CASSPGPGIGTDTQYF

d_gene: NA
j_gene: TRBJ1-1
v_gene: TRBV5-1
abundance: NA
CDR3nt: TGCGCCAGCAGCGTGCGGAGTGACACTGAAGCTTTCTTT
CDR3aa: CASSVRSDTEAFF

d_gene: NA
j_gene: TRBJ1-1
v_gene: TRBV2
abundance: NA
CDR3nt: TGTGCCAGCAAAACCCAGGGTGCCACTGAAGCTTTCTTT
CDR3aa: CASKTQGATEAFF

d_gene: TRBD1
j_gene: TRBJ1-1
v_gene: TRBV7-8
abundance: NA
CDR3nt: TGTGCCAGCAGCTCCCCGACAGGGTCCGTCCCGACCACTGAAGCTTTCTTT
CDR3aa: CASSSPTGSVPTTEAFF

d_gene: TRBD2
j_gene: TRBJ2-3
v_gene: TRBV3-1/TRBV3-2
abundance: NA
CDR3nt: TGTGCCAGCAGCCAGACTAGCGGGATCACAGATACGCAGTATTTT
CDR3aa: CASSQTSGITDTQYF

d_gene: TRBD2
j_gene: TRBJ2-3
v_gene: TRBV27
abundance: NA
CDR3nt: TGTGCCAGCAGTTTATCAATCCGGACTAGCGGACACACAGATACGCAGTATTTT
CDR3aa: CASSLSIRTSGHTDTQYF

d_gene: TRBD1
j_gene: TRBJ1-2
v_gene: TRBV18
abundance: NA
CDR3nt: TGTGCCAGCTCACTAGACGGGACAGGGGCAAATGGCTACACCTTC
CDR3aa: CASSLDGTGANGYTF

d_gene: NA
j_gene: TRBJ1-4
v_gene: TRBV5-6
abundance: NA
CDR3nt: TGTGCCAGCACCCTCGAGTCAACTAATGAAAAACTGTTTTTT
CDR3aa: CASTLESTNEKLFF

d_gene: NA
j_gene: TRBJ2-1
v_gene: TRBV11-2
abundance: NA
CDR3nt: TGTGCCAGCAGCTTAGTCAGTACAGAGCAGTTCTTC
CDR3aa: CASSLVSTEQFF

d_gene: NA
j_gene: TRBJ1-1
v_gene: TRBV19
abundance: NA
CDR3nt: TGTGCCAGTAGTATAGGGGGAGGGATGAACACTGAAGCTTTCTTT
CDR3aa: CASSIGGGMNTEAFF

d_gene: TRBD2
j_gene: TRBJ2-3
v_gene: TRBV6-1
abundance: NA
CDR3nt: TGTGCCAGCAGTGATTACGGAGCGGGAGCAAGAGATACGCAGTATTTT
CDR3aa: CASSDYGAGARDTQYF

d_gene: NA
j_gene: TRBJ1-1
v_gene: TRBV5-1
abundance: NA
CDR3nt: TGCGCCAGCAGCTTGCAGGGAGGGGACACTGAAGCTTTCTTT
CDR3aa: CASSLQGGDTEAFF

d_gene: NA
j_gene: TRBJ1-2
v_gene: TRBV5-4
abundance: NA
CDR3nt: TGTGCCAGCAGCTTGGCCGGACAGCCTAACTATGGCTACACCTTC
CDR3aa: CASSLAGQPNYGYTF

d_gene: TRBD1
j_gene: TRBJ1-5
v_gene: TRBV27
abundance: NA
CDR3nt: TGTGCCAGCAGTCTACAGGGGGTAGAGCAGCCCCAGCATTTT
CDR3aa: CASSLQGVEQPQHF

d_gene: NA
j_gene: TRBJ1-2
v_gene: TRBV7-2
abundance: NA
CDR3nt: TGTGCCAGCAGCTATAGGGGCAGTACGTCCGGCTACACCTTC
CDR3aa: CASSYRGSTSGYTF

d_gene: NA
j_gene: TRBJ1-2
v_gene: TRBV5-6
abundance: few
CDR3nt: TGTGCCAGCAGCTTGGCCGGCCGTTGGGGGGACGGCTACACCTTC
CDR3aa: CASSLAGRWGDGYTF

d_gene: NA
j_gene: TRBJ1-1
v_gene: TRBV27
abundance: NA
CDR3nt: TGTGCCAGCAGTAGCGTACAGGGTCCGAACACTGAAGCTTTCTTT
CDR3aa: CASSSVQGPNTEAFF

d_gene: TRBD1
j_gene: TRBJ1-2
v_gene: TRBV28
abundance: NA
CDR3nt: TGTGCCAGCAGTAGCGGACAGGCTAACTATGGCTACACCTTC
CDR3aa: CASSSGQANYGYTF

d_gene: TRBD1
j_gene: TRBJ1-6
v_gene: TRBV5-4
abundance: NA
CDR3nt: TGTGCCAGCAGCCCGAGGGCCACAGGGGTTTCCTATAATTCACCCCTCCACTTT
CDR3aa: CASSPRATGVSYNSPLHF

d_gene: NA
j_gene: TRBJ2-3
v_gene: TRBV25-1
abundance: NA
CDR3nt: TGTGCCAGCAGGGCTAGCACAGATACGCAGTATTTT
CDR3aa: CASRASTDTQYF

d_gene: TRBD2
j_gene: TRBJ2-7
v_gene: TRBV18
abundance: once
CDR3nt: TGTGCCAGCTCACCCGGGGGGGGCCCCGAGCAGTACTTC
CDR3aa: CASSPGGGPEQYF

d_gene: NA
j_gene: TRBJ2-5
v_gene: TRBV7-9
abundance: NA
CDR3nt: TGTGCCAGCAGCTTAGTAATAGGCGCAGGAGAGACCCAGTACTTC
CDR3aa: CASSLVIGAGETQYF

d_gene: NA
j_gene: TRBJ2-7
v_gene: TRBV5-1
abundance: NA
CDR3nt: TGCGCCAGCAGCCCCGGACGGGACTACGAGCAGTACTTC
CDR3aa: CASSPGRDYEQYF

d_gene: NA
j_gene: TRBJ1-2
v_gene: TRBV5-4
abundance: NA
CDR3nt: TGTGCCAGCAGGCTGGAGGGCGGGATCTGGGGCTACACCTTC
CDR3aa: CASRLEGGIWGYTF

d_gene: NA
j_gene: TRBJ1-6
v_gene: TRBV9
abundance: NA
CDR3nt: TGTGCCAGCAGCGTAGAGTGGCAGATTAATTCACCCCTCCACTTT
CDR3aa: CASSVEWQINSPLHF

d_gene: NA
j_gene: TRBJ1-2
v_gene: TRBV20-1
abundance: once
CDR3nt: TGCAGTGCTAGAGGAATAGAAGGCTACACCTTC
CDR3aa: CSARGIEGYTF

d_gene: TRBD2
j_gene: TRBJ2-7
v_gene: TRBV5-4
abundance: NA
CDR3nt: TGTGCCAGCAGCAACCACCTAGCGGGAGGACCCACCTACGAGCAGTACTTC
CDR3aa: CASSNHLAGGPTYEQYF

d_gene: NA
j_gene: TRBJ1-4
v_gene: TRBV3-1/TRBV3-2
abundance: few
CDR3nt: TGTGCCAGCAGCCGTATCGACAGAATTAATGAAAAACTGTTTTTT
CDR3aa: CASSRIDRINEKLFF

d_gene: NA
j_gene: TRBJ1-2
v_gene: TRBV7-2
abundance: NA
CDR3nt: TGTGCCAGCAGCTTAGGTGCGGGGCAGAGGCGTTTAAGTGGCTACACCTTC
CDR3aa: CASSLGAGQRRLSGYTF

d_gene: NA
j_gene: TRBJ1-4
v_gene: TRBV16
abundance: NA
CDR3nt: TGTGCCAGCAGCCAGCGCTCGGGGGAAAAACTGTTTTTT
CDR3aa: CASSQRSGEKLFF

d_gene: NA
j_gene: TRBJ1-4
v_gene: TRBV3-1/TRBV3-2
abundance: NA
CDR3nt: TGTGCCAGCAGCCTCCAGGGGAATGAAAAACTGTTTTTT
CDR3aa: CASSLQGNEKLFF

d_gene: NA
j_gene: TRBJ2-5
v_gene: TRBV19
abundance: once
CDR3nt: TGTGCCAGTAAAGACTCCCGGGAAGGGACCCAGTACTTC
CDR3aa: CASKDSREGTQYF

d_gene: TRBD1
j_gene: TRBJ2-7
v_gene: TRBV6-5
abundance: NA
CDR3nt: TGTGCCAGCAGTTTTAGGCTCGGGACAGGGGTCTACGAGCAGTACTTC
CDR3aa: CASSFRLGTGVYEQYF

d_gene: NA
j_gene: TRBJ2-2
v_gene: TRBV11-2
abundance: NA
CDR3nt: TGTGCCAGCAGCTCCTCCCAGGGAAGGACCGGGGAGCTGTTTTTT
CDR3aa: CASSSSQGRTGELFF

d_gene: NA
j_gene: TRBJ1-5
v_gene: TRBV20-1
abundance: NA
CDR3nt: TGCAGTGCTAGTAAAGGGGCCAGTCAGCCCCAGCATTTT
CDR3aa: CSASKGASQPQHF

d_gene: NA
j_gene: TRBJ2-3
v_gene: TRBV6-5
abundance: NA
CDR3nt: TGTGCCAGCAGTTACGTACAGGGAAGGGCAGATACGCAGTATTTT
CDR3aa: CASSYVQGRADTQYF

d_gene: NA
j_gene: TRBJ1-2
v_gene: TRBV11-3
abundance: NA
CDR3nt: TGTGCCAGCAGCTTCTACGCCGACTATGGCTACACCTTC
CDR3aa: CASSFYADYGYTF

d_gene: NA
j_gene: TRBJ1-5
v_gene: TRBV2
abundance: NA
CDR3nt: TGTGCCAGCCACAGCGGGAATAGCAATCAGCCCCAGCATTTT
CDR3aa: CASHSGNSNQPQHF

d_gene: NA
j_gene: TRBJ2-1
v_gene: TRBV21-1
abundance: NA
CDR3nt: TGTGCCAGCAGCAAAGTTACGGGACTAAAAAAAGGCTCCTACAATGAGCAGTTCTTC
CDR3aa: CASSKVTGLKKGSYNEQFF

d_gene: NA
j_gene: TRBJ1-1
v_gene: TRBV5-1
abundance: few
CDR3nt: TGCGCCAGCCGCCCTCAGGGGCAAGGTACTGAAGCTTTCTTT
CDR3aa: CASRPQGQGTEAFF

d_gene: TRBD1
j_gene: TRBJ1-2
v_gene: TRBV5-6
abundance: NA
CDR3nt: TGTGCCAGCAGCAAGGAACTACAGGGGGGGATCCTTTATGGCTACACCTTC
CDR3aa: CASSKELQGGILYGYTF

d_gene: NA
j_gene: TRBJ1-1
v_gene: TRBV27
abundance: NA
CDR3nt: TGTGCCAGCAGTTTATACCTTGGAGACACTGAAGCTTTCTTT
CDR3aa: CASSLYLGDTEAFF